This section outlines one TCR beta chain sequence together with its context. Its specific antigen is unknown. Base quality data are lacking; no much larger clone is found one base away. The entry originates in a study of T cells after somatic rescue of genetic block (dated by TCRdb to 2019 to 2021). At the level of the whole study: What the study looked at was long-term robustness, specifically in a T-cell system that came about through somatic rescue of a genetic block in T-cell development.

Receptor amplification or capture employed the immunoSEQ multiplex PCR assay. This immuneACCESS table, as held by TCRdb, lists in-frame sequences with V and J called but not all clones. Of the missing ones, under half trace to an unresolved V gene in checked studies; the others have no known cause. This sample holds about 88,000 clones; approximately 90% were observed only once. The top ten clonotypes cover roughly 1.7% of the sample. V and J are truncated by 5 bases and 2 bases respectively, leaving an intervening sequence of 9 bases. The CDR3 sequence holds 13 residues, the cysteine and phenylalanine included. Kept here is only the CDR3 DNA, which spans 39 bases and is read in frame from base 1. The germline V gene (reference sequence) gives CDR1 as SEHNR and CDR2 as FQNEAQ.

This TCR derives from a woman in her late teens or twenties. Recombination connected TRBV7-9 to TRBJ2-5; the D segment cannot be called with confidence. The sample comprised peripheral blood mononuclear cells (PBMCs). The DNA sequence is given as TGTGCCAGCAGCCATCAAGCGCAAGAGACCCAGTACTTC. Translation gives CASSHQAQETQYF. With the rest looked up from the reference TRBV7-9 and TRBJ2-5 genes rather than sequenced, the full variable domain is DTGVSQNPRHKITKRGQNVTFRCDPISEHNRLYWYRQTLGQGPEFLTYFQNEAQLEKSRLLSDRFSAERPKGSFSTLEIQRTEQGDSAMYLCASSHQAQETQYFGPGTRLLVL.